The next 7 T cell receptor beta chains were all read from a single sample in a study of T cell responses to AZD1222 COVID-19 vaccine. Generated by immunoSEQ multiplex PCR, the TCRdb table keeps only in-frame clones and is missing some. The sample lists 120,000 or so clones, roughly 90% occurring once. This material consisted of peripheral blood, taken on day 0 of AZD1222 vaccination. These receptors came from an adult in good health.

The chain uses TRBV7-8 and TRBJ1-1, with D possibly being TRBD1 (6 bases). Germline V lookup: CDR1 SGHVS, CDR2 FQNEAQ. The CDR3 length is 15 residues. V lost 3 bases, J lost 8 bases, and 19 bases lay in between. The CDR3 here is CASSFLTGSPAEAFF. As DNA, the CDR3 is TGTGCCAGCAGCTTTCTTACAGGGTCCCCCGCGGAAGCTTTCTTT.

The chain combines TRBV2 with TRBJ2-7; TRBD1 matches at 7 bases. The CDR3 is 15 residues long. Germline V CDR1 and CDR2: SNHLY, FYNNEI. The V segment lost 7 bases and the J segment 1 base; nucleotides outside the gene matches: 10. Here the CDR3 DNA reads TGTGCCAGCAAAAATGCCGGGACAGCTTCCTACGAGCAGTACTTC. It encodes CASKNAGTASYEQYF.

This chain joins TRBV12-5 and TRBJ2-1; TRBD2 matches at 7 bases. The V segment lost 0 bases and the J segment 8 bases; nucleotides outside the gene matches: 13. Germline V CDR1 and CDR2: LGHNT, FRNRAP. The CDR3 totals 17 residues. The CDR3 here is CASGLVLSMGGPDEQFF. Written as DNA, the CDR3 is TGTGCTAGTGGTTTGGTATTAAGTATGGGAGGGCCTGATGAGCAGTTCTTC. Full variable domain (missing parts from reference TRBV12-5 and TRBJ2-1): DARVTQTPRHKVTEMGQEVTMRCQPILGHNTVFWYRQTMMQGLELLAYFRNRAPLDDSGMPKDRFSAEMPDATLATLKIQPSEPRDSAVYFCASGLVLSMGGPDEQFFGPGTRLTVL.

The genes are TRBV28 and TRBJ2-2; D remains ambiguous. Per germline, CDR1 MDHEN and CDR2 SYDVKM. Trimming removed 7 bases from V and 3 bases from J, with 6 bases in between. The CDR3 sequence is 12 residues long. As DNA, the CDR3 is TGTGCCAGCAATTACTACACCGGGGAGCTGTTTTTT. The encoded protein is CASNYYTGELFF.

The V gene is TRBV3-1 (or the pseudogene TRBV3-2), the J gene TRBJ2-7, with 12 nucleotides matching TRBD1. Germline V gives CDR1 LGHDT, CDR2 YNNKEL (reference sequence). This CDR3 spans 15 amino acids. V trimming: 5 bases; J trimming: 5 bases; junction bases outside the gene matches: 7. This CDR3 is CASSSSGTGGDEQYF. In DNA form, the CDR3 reads TGTGCCAGCAGCTCGTCCGGGACAGGGGGCGACGAGCAGTACTTC.

The count of this clone is one. The V gene is TRBV19, the J gene TRBJ1-3, with 7 bases fitting TRBD1. V was clipped by 5 bases and J by 4 bases; unmatched bases: 11. The CDR3 covers 16 residues. Germline loops: CDR1 LNHDA, CDR2 SQIVND (reference sequence). This CDR3 reads CASSPGQRPRGNTIYF. The DNA for the CDR3 is TGTGCCAGTAGTCCGGGACAGCGTCCCCGAGGAAACACCATATATTTT.

The gene calls are TRBV29-1 and TRBJ1-2; possible D gene TRBD1, 6 bases. CDR1 SQVTM and CDR2 ANQGSEA come from the germline V gene. Trimming shortened V by 5 bases and J by 0 bases, and 25 bases separated the two germline ends. This CDR3 region has 18 residues. DNA of the CDR3: TGCAGCGTTTGGGCCCAGAGAAAGGGGGGCGAAGCTAACTATGGCTACACCTTC. This gives the protein CSVWAQRKGGEANYGYTF.